Shown below are 12 T cell receptor beta chains from a single sample sequenced in a study of high-grade serous ovarian cancer treatment subgroups. Assay: immunoSEQ multiplex PCR; the TCRdb copy retains only in-frame clones and omits some. Here the sample spans about 12,000 clones, roughly 88% being singletons. The tumor samples were collected prior to definitive surgery or chemotherapy. The sample consisted of tumor tissue. The origin of the receptors is a human donor with high-grade serous ovarian cancer.

Here the CDR3 reads CASSLTHSSYNEQFF. The CDR3 DNA follows: TGCGCCAGCAGCTTGACCCACAGCTCCTACAATGAGCAGTTCTTC. The chain combines TRBV5-1 with TRBJ2-1, with D uncertain. The V and J ends lost 1 base and 0 bases respectively, with 8 bases between them. This CDR3 contains 15 residues. Germline V gives CDR1 SGHRS, CDR2 YFSETQ.

The V call is TRBV6-1, the J call TRBJ1-2; tentatively, D is TRBD1 (6 bases). The CDR3 runs 14 residues. The V end was cut by 6 bases, the J end by 8 bases, with 19 bases between. Germline-derived CDR1 and CDR2 are MNHNS and SASEGT. The CDR3 sequence is CASSVPTGGGGYTF. CDR3 coding DNA: TGTGCCAGCAGCGTTCCGACAGGAGGTGGAGGCTACACCTTC.

This clone has just a few counts. V is TRBV11-1 and J is TRBJ1-1, with a weak D call TRBD1 (5 bases). This CDR3 has 11 residues. The germline V gene has CDR1 SGHAT and CDR2 FQDESV (reference sequence). V dropped 7 bases and J dropped 7 bases, with 10 bases sitting between them. The CDR3 reads CASMGGVEAFF. CDR3 in DNA: TGTGCCAGCATGGGGGGGGTTGAAGCTTTCTTT.

The V call is TRBV15, the J call TRBJ1-1; D gene uncertain. The CDR3 sequence is 14 residues long. V shed 0 bases and J shed 1 base, with 6 bases lying between them. The germline V gene encodes CDR1 LNHNV and CDR2 YYDKDF (reference sequence). CDR3 residues: CATSRDPQNTEAFF. The CDR3 nucleotides are TGTGCCACCAGCAGAGATCCCCAGAACACTGAAGCTTTCTTT. The full variable domain, its missing parts supplied by reference TRBV15 and TRBJ1-1, is DAMVIQNPRYQVTQFGKPVTLSCSQTLNHNVMYWYQQKSSQAPKLLFHYYDKDFNNEADTPDNFQSRRPNTSFCFLDIRSPGLGDTAMYLCATSRDPQNTEAFFGQGTRLTVV.

The gene calls are TRBV4-3 and TRBJ1-1; 7 positions match TRBD1. The CDR3 consists of 16 residues. Trimming cost V 1 base and J 0 bases; bases outside gene matches: 5. Germline V gene lookup returns CDR1 LGHNA and CDR2 YSLEER. Here the CDR3 DNA reads TGCGCCAGCAGCCAAGGTATTACAGGGGTGAACACTGAAGCTTTCTTT. It specifies CASSQGITGVNTEAFF.

The chain carries TRBV6-5 and TRBJ1-6; 8 nucleotides align to TRBD1. V shed 6 bases, J shed 4 bases, and the junction held 5 bases outside the gene matches. CDR1 is MNHEY and CDR2 is SVGAGI in the germline V gene. The CDR3 is 15 amino acids. Here the CDR3 DNA reads TGTGCCAGCAGGCAGGACAGGGTTTATAATTCACCCCTCCACTTT. This encodes CASRQDRVYNSPLHF.

This chain joins TRBV27 and TRBJ2-7; 8 bases agree with TRBD1. The length of the CDR3 is 20 residues. V lost 5 bases, J lost 9 bases, and 30 bases stayed unmatched. Germline lookup yields CDR1 MNHEY and CDR2 SMNVEV (reference sequence). CDR3 sequence: CASSPMTGAPTYGQPRGQYF. DNA for the CDR3: TGTGCCAGCAGTCCAATGACAGGGGCTCCTACCTACGGCCAGCCCCGGGGGCAGTACTTC.

This clone was seen a single time. This chain links TRBV2 with TRBJ1-2; D is unresolved. The CDR3 is 14 residues long. Germline V gives CDR1 SNHLY, CDR2 FYNNEI. V was cut by 6 bases and J by 0 bases, with 11 bases left in between. CDR3 loop: CASSPSIANYGYTF. CDR3 nucleotide sequence: TGTGCCAGCAGCCCCAGTATAGCTAACTATGGCTACACCTTC.

This chain connects TRBV15 to TRBJ2-2; 7 bases match TRBD2. The CDR3 consists of 16 residues. CDR1 is LNHNV, CDR2 YYDKDF, per germline (reference sequence). V was pared by 1 base and J by 2 bases, with 4 bases of the junction left unmatched. The CDR3 is CATSRGGGTNTGELFF. The CDR3 nucleotides are TGTGCCACCAGCAGAGGGGGGGGGACTAACACCGGGGAGCTGTTTTTT. The whole variable domain, remainder taken from reference TRBV15 and TRBJ2-2, is DAMVIQNPRYQVTQFGKPVTLSCSQTLNHNVMYWYQQKSSQAPKLLFHYYDKDFNNEADTPDNFQSRRPNTSFCFLDIRSPGLGDTAMYLCATSRGGGTNTGELFFGEGSRLTVL.

In this sample, this clone turned up a few times. The gene calls are TRBV18 and TRBJ1-2; maybe TRBD1 (5 bases). CDR1 and CDR2 from the germline V gene are KGHSH and LQKENI. Trimming left V 8 bases short and J 0 bases short, with 13 bases between. The CDR3 is 14 amino acids. The CDR3 reads CASAGQATNYGYTF. The CDR3 nucleotides are TGTGCCAGCGCAGGGCAGGCAACTAACTATGGCTACACCTTC.

The chain couples TRBV29-1 to TRBJ2-7; D not resolved. This CDR3 comprises 13 residues. Germline V gene lookup returns CDR1 SQVTM and CDR2 ANQGSEA. V lost 4 bases and J 2 bases, leaving 12 bases between the germline ends. The CDR3 here is CSVGEPATYEQYF. CDR3 DNA sequence: TGCAGCGTTGGGGAACCGGCGACCTACGAGCAGTACTTC.

Here the CDR3 reads CASRGESSYNSPLHF. CDR3 coding DNA: TGTGCCAGCAGAGGGGAAAGCTCCTATAATTCACCCCTCCACTTT. The chain has TRBV2 and TRBJ1-6; D perhaps matches TRBD1 (5 bases). The ends were cut back, 6 bases at V and 0 bases at J, with 9 bases in the middle. The CDR3 covers 15 residues. The germline V gene has CDR1 SNHLY and CDR2 FYNNEI. Supplemented by reference TRBV2 and TRBJ1-6, the full variable domain reads EPEVTQTPSHQVTQMGQEVILRCVPISNHLYFYWYRQILGQKVEFLVSFYNNEISEKSEIFDDQFSVERPDGSNFTLKIRSTKLEDSAMYFCASRGESSYNSPLHFGNGTRLTVT.